The rows below give T cell receptor beta chains drawn from one sample of a study of CD8 T cells in ankylosing spondylitis. MiXCR, applied by TCRdb to the 5' RACE reads, yields one record per CDR3 protein. The table shows some 100,000 distinct CDR3 sequences, with about 8.3% occurring only once. Sequenced sample: blood, either unsorted or a sorted T cell fraction (not recorded which). These receptors were obtained from a male donor with ankylosing spondylitis or in good health (not recorded which). CDR3s include the opening cysteine and the closing phenylalanine or tryptophan. A D gene is named only where the DNA matches it firmly. Not all rows give a size; the values are once, few, many and, for expanded clones, a class.

d_call clone_size j_call v_call cdr3_nt cdr3_aa
NA many TRBJ2-5 TRBV6-5 TGTGCCAGCAGTTACCGGTACCAAGAGACCCAGTACTTC CASSYRYQETQYF
NA NA TRBJ2-7 TRBV20-1 TGCAGTGCTTTATGGAGTGGGGCGGGGAACGAGCAGTACTTC CSALWSGAGNEQYF
NA many TRBJ2-7 TRBV4-3 TGCGCCAGCAGCCAAGGGAACTCCTACGAGCAGTACTTC CASSQGNSYEQYF
TRBD1 many TRBJ1-1 TRBV7-8 TGTGCCAGCAGTTCGCTGACAGGGCGAACTGAAGCTTTCTTT CASSSLTGRTEAFF
NA many TRBJ1-1 TRBV30 TGTGCCTGGGAGTACGCGAGGACTTTGAACACTGAAGCTTTCTTT CAWEYARTLNTEAFF
NA many TRBJ1-2 TRBV20-1 TGCAGTGCTAGAGTGGGCAGGGGAGGTGGCTACACCTTC CSARVGRGGGYTF
NA many TRBJ1-4 TRBV20-1 TGCAGTGCTAGAGGGAGGGGTCCAACGAGAGAAAAACTGTTTTTT CSARGRGPTREKLFF
TRBD1 few TRBJ1-4 TRBV7-2 TGTGCCAGCAGCCCACAGGGGCAGGGTTATGAAAAACTGTTTTTT CASSPQGQGYEKLFF
NA many TRBJ2-1 TRBV7-9 TGTGCCAGCAGCGAGGGGGGGGGCTCCTACAATGAGCAGTTCTTC CASSEGGGSYNEQFF
TRBD1 few TRBJ2-5 TRBV27 TGTGCCAGCAAGGACAGGAGCAAAGAGACCCAGTACTTC CASKDRSKETQYF
NA NA TRBJ1-3 TRBV7-4 TGTGCCAGCAGCTCCCCCTTCAAGTGTCCCTCTGGAAACACCATATATTTT CASSSPFKCPSGNTIYF
NA many TRBJ2-1 TRBV20-1 TGCAGTGCTAGAGTCCATACTGCCTACAATGAGCAGTTCTTC CSARVHTAYNEQFF
NA many TRBJ1-2 TRBV5-1 TGCGCCAGCAGCTTGTCCCCAGACTATGGCTACACCTTC CASSLSPDYGYTF
TRBD2 many TRBJ2-3 TRBV4-2 TGTGCCAGCAGCCAAGACGGGACTAGCGGTACAGATACGCAGTATTTT CASSQDGTSGTDTQYF
NA many TRBJ2-5 TRBV20-1 TGCAGTGCTAGAGTCCCGGGACAAGAGACCCAGTACTTC CSARVPGQETQYF